The 9 T cell receptor beta chains below come from one sample, sequenced in a study of technical replicates of blood from a handful of donors. The table came from immunoSEQ multiplex PCR; TCRdb's copy has only in-frame clones and leaves some out. This table holds 55,000 to 75,000 clones, approximately 83% found once. Source material: PBMCs. Source of these receptors: a human donor in good health. Some clones in this sample may be carry-over from other donors' samples.

The chain carries TRBV7-9 and TRBJ2-4; 8 bases line up with TRBD1. Germline-derived CDR1 and CDR2 are SEHNR and FQNEAQ (reference sequence). V lost 1 base to trimming and J lost 0 bases; unmatched junction nucleotides: 5. This CDR3 region has 17 residues. CDR3 protein: CASSLGQGRVAKNIQYF. In DNA form, the CDR3 reads TGTGCCAGCAGCTTAGGACAGGGGAGAGTAGCCAAAAACATTCAGTACTTC.

This clone has a handful of counts. The chain has TRBV9 and TRBJ1-1; maybe TRBD1 (5 bases). The CDR3 runs 14 residues. Germline CDR1 SGDLS, CDR2 YYNGEE. Trimming removed 1 base from V and 3 bases from J, with 10 bases in between. The CDR3 is CASSVTGTHTEAFF. As DNA, the CDR3 is TGTGCCAGCAGCGTAACAGGCACACACACTGAAGCTTTCTTT.

The rearrangement uses TRBV10-3 and TRBJ2-5; D might be TRBD2 (5 bases). Per the germline V gene, CDR1 is ENHRY and CDR2 is SYGVKD. V was cut by 10 bases and J by 6 bases, with 12 bases left in between. This CDR3 spans 11 amino acids. CDR3 region: CATTSSQTQYF. The CDR3 DNA follows: TGTGCCACTACTAGTTCGCAGACCCAGTACTTC.

The gene calls are TRBV10-3 and TRBJ2-1; 7 bases agree with TRBD2. J lost 3 bases, V lost 0 bases, and 5 bases had no gene match. CDR3 size: 16 residues. Per the germline V gene, CDR1 is ENHRY and CDR2 is SYGVKD. The chain's CDR3 is CAISESLREFYNEQFF. The DNA of the CDR3 is TGTGCCATCAGTGAGTCTTTGCGGGAGTTCTACAATGAGCAGTTCTTC.

The J gene is TRBJ2-1, the V gene TRBV6-6, with D possibly being TRBD2 (5 bases). Trimming removed 2 bases at V and 8 bases at J, with 16 bases between. Germline values: CDR1 MNHNY, CDR2 SVGAGI (reference sequence). This CDR3 contains 15 residues. In nucleotides, the CDR3 is TGTGCCAGCAGTTACAGCGGCCCAACTTACGATGAGCAGTTCTTC. It specifies CASSYSGPTYDEQFF.

The chain links TRBV6-4 to TRBJ2-1, with 9 positions matching TRBD2. V shed 3 bases, J shed 9 bases, and the junction held 6 bases outside the gene matches. Germline V gene lookup returns CDR1 MRHNA and CDR2 SNTAGT. The CDR3 has 14 amino acids. CDR3 sequence reads: CASSESGGRGEQFF. The CDR3 DNA reads as TGTGCCAGCAGTGAAAGCGGCGGGAGGGGTGAGCAGTTCTTC.

This clone was observed once. This sequence joins TRBV7-6 and TRBJ1-2; no reliable D call. V was pared by 5 bases and J by 0 bases, with 7 bases between. The CDR3 extends over 13 amino acids. CDR1 is SGHVS and CDR2 is FNYEAQ in the germline V gene. CDR3 in DNA: TGTGCCAGCAGCCAGAGGGCTAACTATGGCTACACCTTC. Translating it yields CASSQRANYGYTF.

The chain recombines TRBV7-9 with TRBJ1-2; 7 positions agree with TRBD1. The CDR3 totals 16 residues. The trim removed 5 bases at V and 2 bases at J, leaving 11 bases unmatched. Germline-derived CDR1 and CDR2 are SEHNR and FQNEAQ (reference sequence). The CDR3 DNA is TGTGCCAGCAGCCCCGCGGACACAGGGGCCAACTATGGCTACACCTTC. It translates to CASSPADTGANYGYTF.

The CDR3 sequence is CASSRQGALSYEQYF. The CDR3 DNA sequence: TGTGCCAGCAGCCGACAGGGGGCTTTGTCCTACGAGCAGTACTTC. The V gene is TRBV7-9, the J gene TRBJ2-7; 10 bases are a match to TRBD1. The junction had 5 bases not matched to a gene; V was cut back by 5 bases and J by 1 base. In germline, CDR1 is SEHNR, CDR2 FQNEAQ (reference sequence). The CDR3 extends over 15 amino acids.